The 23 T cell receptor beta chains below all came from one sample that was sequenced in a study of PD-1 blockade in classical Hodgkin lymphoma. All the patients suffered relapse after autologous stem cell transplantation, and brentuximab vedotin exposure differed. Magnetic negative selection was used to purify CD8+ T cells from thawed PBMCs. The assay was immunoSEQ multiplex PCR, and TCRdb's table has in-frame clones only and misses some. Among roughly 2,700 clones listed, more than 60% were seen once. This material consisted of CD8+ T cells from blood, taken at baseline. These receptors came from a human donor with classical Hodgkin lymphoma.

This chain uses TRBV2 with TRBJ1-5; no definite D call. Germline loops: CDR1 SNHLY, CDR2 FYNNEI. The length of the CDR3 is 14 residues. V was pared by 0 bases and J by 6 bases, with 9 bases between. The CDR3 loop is CASSEAYGSQPQHF. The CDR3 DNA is TGTGCCAGCAGTGAAGCGTATGGATCTCAGCCCCAGCATTTT.

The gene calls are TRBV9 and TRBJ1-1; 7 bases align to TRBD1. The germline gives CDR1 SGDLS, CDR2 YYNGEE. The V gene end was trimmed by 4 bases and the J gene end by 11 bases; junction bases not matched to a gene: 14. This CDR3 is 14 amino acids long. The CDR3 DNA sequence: TGTGCCAGCAGCCCATCTTGGGGACAGCCTTCTGCTTTCTTT. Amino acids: CASSPSWGQPSAFF.

CDR3: CASSAFPGLAGASEQFF. CDR3 in DNA: TGTGCCAGCAGCGCCTTCCCGGGACTAGCGGGAGCAAGTGAGCAGTTCTTC. This chain connects TRBV9 to TRBJ2-1; 14 bases are a match to TRBD2. The germline CDR1 and CDR2 sequences are SGDLS and YYNGEE. The CDR3 is made up of 17 amino acids. Trimming at V came to 3 bases and at J to 9 bases, leaving 11 bases not matched to a gene.

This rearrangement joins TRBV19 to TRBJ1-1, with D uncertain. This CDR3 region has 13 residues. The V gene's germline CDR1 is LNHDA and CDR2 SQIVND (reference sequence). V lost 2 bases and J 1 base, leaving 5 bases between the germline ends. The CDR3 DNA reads TGTGCCAGTAGTATAACGGCGAACACTGAAGCTTTCTTT. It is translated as CASSITANTEAFF.

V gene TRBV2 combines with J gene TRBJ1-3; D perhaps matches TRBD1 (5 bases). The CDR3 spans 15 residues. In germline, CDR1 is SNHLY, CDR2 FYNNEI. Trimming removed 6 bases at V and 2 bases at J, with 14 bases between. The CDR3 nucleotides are TGTGCCAGCAGGGGGGGACGAACCACTGGAAACACCATATATTTT. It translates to CASRGGRTTGNTIYF.

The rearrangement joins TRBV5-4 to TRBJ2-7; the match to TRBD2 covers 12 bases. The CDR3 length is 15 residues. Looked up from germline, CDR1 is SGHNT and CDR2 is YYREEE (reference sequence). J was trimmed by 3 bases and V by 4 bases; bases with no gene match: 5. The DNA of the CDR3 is TGTGCCAGCAGCCTAGGGACTAGCGGGTACTACGAGCAGTACTTC. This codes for CASSLGTSGYYEQYF. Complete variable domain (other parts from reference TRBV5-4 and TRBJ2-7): ETGVTQSPTHLIKTRGQQVTLRCSSQSGHNTVSWYQQALGQGPQFIFQYYREEENGRGNFPPRFSGLQFPNYSSELNVNALELDDSALYLCASSLGTSGYYEQYFGPGTRLTVT.

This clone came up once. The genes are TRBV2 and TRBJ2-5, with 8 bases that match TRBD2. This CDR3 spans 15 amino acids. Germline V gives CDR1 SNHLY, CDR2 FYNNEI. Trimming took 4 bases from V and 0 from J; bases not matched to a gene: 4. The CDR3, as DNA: TGTGCCAGCAGTGGACTAGCGAGTAACCAAGAGACCCAGTACTTC. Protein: CASSGLASNQETQYF.

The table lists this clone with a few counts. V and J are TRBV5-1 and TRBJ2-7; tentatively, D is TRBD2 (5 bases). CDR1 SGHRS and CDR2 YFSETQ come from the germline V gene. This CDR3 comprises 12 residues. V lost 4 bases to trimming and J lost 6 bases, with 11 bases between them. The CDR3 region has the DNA TGCGCCAGCAGCAGCGACTACCTCGAGCAGTACTTC. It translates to CASSSDYLEQYF.

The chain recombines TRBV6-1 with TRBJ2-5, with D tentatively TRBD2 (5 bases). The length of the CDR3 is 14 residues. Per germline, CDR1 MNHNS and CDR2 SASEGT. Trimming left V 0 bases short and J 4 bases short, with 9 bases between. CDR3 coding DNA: TGTGCCAGCAGTGAAGCGGCAGGAGGAGAGACCCAGTACTTC. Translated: CASSEAAGGETQYF.

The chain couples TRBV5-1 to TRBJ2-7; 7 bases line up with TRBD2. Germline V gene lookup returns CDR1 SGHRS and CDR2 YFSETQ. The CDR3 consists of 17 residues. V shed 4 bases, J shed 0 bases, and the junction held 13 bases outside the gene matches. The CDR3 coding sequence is TGCGCCAGCAGCGCGACACTAGCGCCAAAGAGCTCCTACGAGCAGTACTTC. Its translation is CASSATLAPKSSYEQYF. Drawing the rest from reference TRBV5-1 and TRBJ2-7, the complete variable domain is KAGVTQTPRYLIKTRGQQVTLSCSPISGHRSVSWYQQTPGQGLQFLFEYFSETQRNKGNFPGRFSGRQFSNSRSEMNVSTLELGDSALYLCASSATLAPKSSYEQYFGPGTRLTVT.

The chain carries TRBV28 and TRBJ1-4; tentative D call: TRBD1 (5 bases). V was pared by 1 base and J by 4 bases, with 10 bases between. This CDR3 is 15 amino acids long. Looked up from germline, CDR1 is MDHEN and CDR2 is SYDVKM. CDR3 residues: CASSLLSGLNEKLFF. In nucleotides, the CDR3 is TGTGCCAGCAGTTTATTGTCAGGGCTTAATGAAAAACTGTTTTTT.

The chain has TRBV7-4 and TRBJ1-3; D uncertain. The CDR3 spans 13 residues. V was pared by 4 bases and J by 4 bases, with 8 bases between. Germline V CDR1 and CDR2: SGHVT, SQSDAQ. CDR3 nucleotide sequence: TGTGCCAGCAGCTACGATCAGGGAAACACCATATATTTT. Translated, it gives CASSYDQGNTIYF. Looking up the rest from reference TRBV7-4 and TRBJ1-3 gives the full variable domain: GAGVSQSPRYKVAKRGRDVALRCDSISGHVTLYWYRQTLGQGSEVLTYSQSDAQRDKSGRPSGRFSAERPERSVSTLKIQRTEQGDSAVYLCASSYDQGNTIYFGEGSWLTVV.

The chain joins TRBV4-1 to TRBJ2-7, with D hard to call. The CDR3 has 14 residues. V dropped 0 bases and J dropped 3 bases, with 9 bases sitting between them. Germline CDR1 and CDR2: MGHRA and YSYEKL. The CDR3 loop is CASSQDPDFYEQYF. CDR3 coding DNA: TGCGCCAGCAGCCAAGATCCCGACTTCTACGAGCAGTACTTC.

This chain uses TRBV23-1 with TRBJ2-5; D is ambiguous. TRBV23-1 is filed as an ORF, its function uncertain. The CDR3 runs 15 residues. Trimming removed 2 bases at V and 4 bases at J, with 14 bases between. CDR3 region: CASSQGNSVGETQYF. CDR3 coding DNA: TGCGCCAGCAGTCAAGGTAACTCCGTGGGAGAGACCCAGTACTTC.

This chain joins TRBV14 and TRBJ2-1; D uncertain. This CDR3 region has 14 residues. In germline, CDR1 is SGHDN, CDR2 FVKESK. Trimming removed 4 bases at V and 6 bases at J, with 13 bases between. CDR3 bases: TGTGCCAGCAGCCCCCGGGCCAAGGGCAATGAGCAGTTCTTC. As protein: CASSPRAKGNEQFF.

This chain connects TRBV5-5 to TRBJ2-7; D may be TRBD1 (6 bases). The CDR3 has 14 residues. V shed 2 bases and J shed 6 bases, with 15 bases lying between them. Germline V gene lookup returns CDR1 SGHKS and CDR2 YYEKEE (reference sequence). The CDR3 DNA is TGTGCCAGCAGCTTAAGGGGGACGAAATTCGAGCAGTACTTC. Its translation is CASSLRGTKFEQYF.

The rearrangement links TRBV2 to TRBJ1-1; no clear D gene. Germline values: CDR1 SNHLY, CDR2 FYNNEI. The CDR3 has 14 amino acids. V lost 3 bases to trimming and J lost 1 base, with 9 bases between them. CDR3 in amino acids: CASSEGFRNTEAFF. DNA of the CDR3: TGTGCCAGCAGTGAGGGGTTTCGGAACACTGAAGCTTTCTTT.

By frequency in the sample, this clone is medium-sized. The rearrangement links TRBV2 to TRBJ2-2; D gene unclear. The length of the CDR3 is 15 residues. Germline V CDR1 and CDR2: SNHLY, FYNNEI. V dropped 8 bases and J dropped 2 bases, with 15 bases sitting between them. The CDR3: CASDRGAQNTGELFF. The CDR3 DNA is TGTGCCAGCGATCGTGGCGCCCAAAACACCGGGGAGCTGTTTTTT.

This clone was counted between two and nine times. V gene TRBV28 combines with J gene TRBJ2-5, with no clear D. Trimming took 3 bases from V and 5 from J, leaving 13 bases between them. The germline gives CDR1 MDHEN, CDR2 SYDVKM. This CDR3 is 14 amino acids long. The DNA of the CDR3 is TGTGCCAGCAGTTTGCTTGGGTTGTTGGAGACCCAGTACTTC. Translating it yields CASSLLGLLETQYF.

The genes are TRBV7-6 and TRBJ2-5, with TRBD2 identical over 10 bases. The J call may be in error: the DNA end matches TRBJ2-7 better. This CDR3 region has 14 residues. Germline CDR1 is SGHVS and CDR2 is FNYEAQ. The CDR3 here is CASSPAGGSYEQYF. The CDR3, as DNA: TGTGCCAGCAGCCCAGCGGGAGGGTCCTACGAGCAGTACTTC.

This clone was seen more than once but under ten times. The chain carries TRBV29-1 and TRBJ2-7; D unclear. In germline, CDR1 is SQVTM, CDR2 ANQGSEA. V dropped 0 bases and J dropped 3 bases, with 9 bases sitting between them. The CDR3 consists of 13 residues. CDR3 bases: TGCAGCGTTGAAGATGACCTGGGCTACGAGCAGTACTTC. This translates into CSVEDDLGYEQYF.

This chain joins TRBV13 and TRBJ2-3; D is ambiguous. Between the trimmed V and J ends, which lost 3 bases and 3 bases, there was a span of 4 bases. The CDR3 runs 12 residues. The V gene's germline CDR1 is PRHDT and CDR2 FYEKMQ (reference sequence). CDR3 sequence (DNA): TGTGCCAGCAGCTTCGGGACAGATACGCAGTATTTT. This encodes CASSFGTDTQYF.

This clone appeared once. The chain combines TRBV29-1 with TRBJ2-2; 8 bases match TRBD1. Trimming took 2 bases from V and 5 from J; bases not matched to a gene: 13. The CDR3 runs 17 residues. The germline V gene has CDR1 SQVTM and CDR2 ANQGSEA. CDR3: CSVEIFIGQGSTGELFF. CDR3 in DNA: TGCAGCGTTGAAATATTTATAGGACAGGGATCTACCGGGGAGCTGTTTTTT.